The 6 T cell receptor beta chains reported below all come from one sample, sequenced in a study of blood T cell repertoires in COVID-19. Assay: immunoSEQ multiplex PCR; the TCRdb copy retains only in-frame clones and omits some. The sample lists around 430,000 clones; around 88% were seen once. Sequencing input: peripheral blood. The receptors shown here come from a woman between 45 and 65 years old with COVID-19, enrolled during active disease.

The J gene is TRBJ1-1, the V gene TRBV6-1; D is unclear. The germline CDR1 and CDR2 sequences are MNHNS and SASEGT. V was cut by 1 base and J by 10 bases, with 10 bases left in between. The CDR3 covers 12 residues. DNA of the CDR3: TGTGCCAGCAGTGAAGGAGCGGCGGGAGCTTTCTTT. Encoded protein: CASSEGAAGAFF.

This sequence joins TRBV2 and TRBJ1-1; perhaps TRBD1 as D (6 bases). The CDR3 runs 13 residues. The V and J ends lost 8 bases and 4 bases respectively, with 14 bases between them. CDR1 SNHLY and CDR2 FYNNEI come from the germline V gene. In nucleotides, the CDR3 is TGTGCCAGCGAGGGGACACCTTCCACTGAAGCTTTCTTT. Its protein product is CASEGTPSTEAFF. Full variable domain (outside the CDR3, taken from reference TRBV2 and TRBJ1-1): EPEVTQTPSHQVTQMGQEVILRCVPISNHLYFYWYRQILGQKVEFLVSFYNNEISEKSEIFDDQFSVERPDGSNFTLKIRSTKLEDSAMYFCASEGTPSTEAFFGQGTRLTVV.

V is TRBV27 and J is TRBJ2-7; 7 bases agree with TRBD2. V trimming: 3 bases; J trimming: 2 bases; junction bases outside the gene matches: 1. Germline V lookup: CDR1 MNHEY, CDR2 SMNVEV (reference sequence). This CDR3 spans 13 amino acids. The CDR3 sequence: CASSFRGAYEQYF. The CDR3, as DNA: TGTGCCAGCAGTTTCCGGGGGGCCTACGAGCAGTACTTC.

The genes are TRBV10-2 and TRBJ1-6; D unresolved. Germline-derived CDR1 and CDR2 are WSHSY and SAAADI. The CDR3 sequence is 13 residues long. V was trimmed by 2 bases and J by 12 bases, leaving 11 bases between them. The CDR3 sequence is CASSEVEGEPLHF. The CDR3 region has the DNA TGCGCCAGCAGTGAGGTGGAGGGAGAACCCCTCCACTTT.

The chain is built from TRBV15 and TRBJ1-1; TRBD1 aligns across 9 bases. From germline, CDR1 is LNHNV and CDR2 YYDKDF (reference sequence). V lost 1 base and J lost 2; bases outside the gene matches: 2. The CDR3 sequence is 15 residues long. CDR3 sequence: CATSRGDRENTEAFF. DNA of the CDR3: TGTGCCACCAGCAGAGGGGACAGGGAAAACACTGAAGCTTTCTTT.

V usage is TRBV5-1 and J usage is TRBJ1-1, with D unclear. Per germline, CDR1 SGHRS and CDR2 YFSETQ. This CDR3 has 13 residues. Trimming shortened V by 0 bases and J by 5 bases, and 8 bases separated the two germline ends. This CDR3 reads CASSLGFRTEAFF. CDR3 DNA sequence: TGCGCCAGCAGCTTGGGGTTCCGGACTGAAGCTTTCTTT. Combining the CDR3 with reference TRBV5-1 and TRBJ1-1 gives the whole variable domain KAGVTQTPRYLIKTRGQQVTLSCSPISGHRSVSWYQQTPGQGLQFLFEYFSETQRNKGNFPGRFSGRQFSNSRSEMNVSTLELGDSALYLCASSLGFRTEAFFGQGTRLTVV.